The 15 T cell receptor beta chains in this list originate from one sample, sequenced in a study of shared clonotypes between healthy human individuals. Sequencing was performed with immunoSEQ multiplex PCR; in TCRdb, only in-frame clones are kept and a portion is missing. This table has roughly 2.2 million clones, approximately 95% appearing once. The sequencing input was naive CD4+ T cells from PBMCs. This sample's subset: CD45RA+ positively selected. The source of these receptors is a man in his late teens or twenties in good health. Some clones in this sample may be carry-over from other donors' samples.

This clone was observed a single time. The chain joins TRBV28 to TRBJ1-2; the D is unclear. Germline assignment: CDR1 MDHEN and CDR2 SYDVKM. The CDR3 runs to 16 residues. Trimming removed 3 bases from V and 2 bases from J, with 16 bases in between. The CDR3 bases are TGTGCCAGCAGTTTTATCCAGAACATTGGCAACTATGGCTACACCTTC. Amino acids: CASSFIQNIGNYGYTF.

The chain joins TRBV20-1 to TRBJ1-2; a weak D match, TRBD1 (5 bases). The CDR3 runs 11 residues. Germline CDR1 and CDR2: DFQATT and SNEGSKA (reference sequence). V lost 3 bases, J lost 8 bases, and 10 bases lay in between. CDR3 coding DNA: TGCAGTGCTAGCCCTCAGGGCGGCTACACCTTC. This gives the protein CSASPQGGYTF.

This clone occurred a few times. V is TRBV25-1 and J is TRBJ1-1; no clear D. The CDR3 is 14 amino acids. Deletions cut 7 bases from V and 3 bases from J, with 15 bases between. CDR1 and CDR2 (germline): MGHDK, SYGVNS. Here the CDR3 DNA reads TGTGCCAGCAATCCTCGGGGAAGGGACACTGAAGCTTTCTTT. The encoded protein is CASNPRGRDTEAFF.

The genes are TRBV7-2 and TRBJ2-2; D is undetermined. Trimming left V 1 base short and J 8 bases short, with 11 bases between. The CDR3 has 14 residues. The germline CDR1 and CDR2 sequences are SGHTA and FQGNSA. The chain's CDR3 is CASSLDRIQGELFF. CDR3 nucleotides: TGTGCCAGCAGCTTAGATCGAATTCAGGGGGAGCTGTTTTTT.

This clone came up once. This chain uses TRBV28 with TRBJ1-2; D gene uncertain. The CDR3 has 14 amino acids. V was shortened by 4 bases and J by 5 bases, with 14 bases between the two germline ends. CDR1 and CDR2 (germline): MDHEN, SYDVKM. The CDR3 region has the DNA TGTGCCAGCAGTTATACTCAGGACCGATATGGCTACACCTTC. Translation: CASSYTQDRYGYTF.

As concerns this clone: Other DNA sequences from this sample encode an identical CDR3 as well. CDR3 amino acids: CASSLSQETQYF. CDR3 coding DNA: TGTGCCAGCAGTTTATCCCAAGAGACCCAGTACTTC. The V gene is TRBV28, the J gene TRBJ2-5; D is ambiguous. Germline CDR1 and CDR2: MDHEN and SYDVKM. V was shortened by 1 base and J by 1 base, with 1 base between the two germline ends. This CDR3 spans 12 amino acids.

The genes are TRBV6-1 and TRBJ2-7; the D gene is possibly TRBD1 (5 bases). The CDR3 extends over 14 amino acids. Germline-derived CDR1 and CDR2 are MNHNS and SASEGT. The V and J ends lost 1 base and 6 bases respectively, with 13 bases between them. The CDR3 region has the DNA TGTGCCAGCAGTGAAGGGCCAGGGATGGGCGAGCAGTACTTC. Protein product: CASSEGPGMGEQYF.

This clone was seen a single time. At one end the junction does not follow the germline gene, possibly because of a read error. The chain carries TRBV27 and TRBJ2-7; possibly TRBD1 or TRBD2 for D (5 bases each). CDR3 length: 11 residues. CDR1 MNHEY and CDR2 SMNVEV come from the germline V gene (reference sequence). The CDR3 sequence: CASSDYRDVSF. CDR3 sequence (DNA): TGTGCCAGCAGTGACTACCGGGACGTCTCATTC.

The chain carries TRBV7-9 and TRBJ2-5; D assignment may be TRBD1 or TRBD2 (5 bases each). The germline CDR1 and CDR2 sequences are SEHNR and FQNEAQ (reference sequence). This CDR3 has 15 amino acids. The V and J ends lost 6 bases and 2 bases respectively, with 16 bases between them. The CDR3 loop is CASRRGVAVQETQYF. DNA of the CDR3: TGTGCCAGCAGAAGAGGGGTAGCAGTGCAAGAGACCCAGTACTTC.

The rearrangement uses TRBV9 and TRBJ2-3; 8 bases are a match to TRBD2. The CDR3 covers 14 residues. J lost 3 bases, V lost 5 bases, and 5 bases had no gene match. CDR1 is SGDLS and CDR2 is YYNGEE in the germline V gene. The DNA for the CDR3 is TGTGCCAGCAGTAGCGGGACGGGGACAGATACGCAGTATTTT. Protein product: CASSSGTGTDTQYF.

The chain has TRBV18 and TRBJ2-2, with no clear D. V shed 5 bases and J shed 0 bases, with 10 bases lying between them. Germline assignment: CDR1 KGHSH and CDR2 LQKENI. CDR3 length: 15 amino acids. The CDR3 protein is CASSAPLANTGELFF. CDR3 in DNA: TGTGCCAGCTCAGCGCCTTTAGCGAACACCGGGGAGCTGTTTTTT.

This chain connects TRBV10-1 to TRBJ2-7; 9 bases are a match to TRBD1. V gave up 7 bases and J gave up 2 bases; unmatched junction bases: 9. This CDR3 contains 15 residues. CDR1 and CDR2 (germline): WNHNN, SYGVQD (reference sequence). The CDR3 nucleotides are TGCGCCAGCAAGCCGGAGGGACAGGGTACCTACGAGCAGTACTTC. The encoded protein is CASKPEGQGTYEQYF.

The chain has TRBV19 and TRBJ2-3, with D perhaps TRBD1 (7 bases). V was pared by 7 bases and J by 4 bases, with 15 bases between. Per the germline V gene, CDR1 is LNHDA and CDR2 is SQIVND (reference sequence). There are 14 residues in the CDR3. CDR3 coding DNA: TGTGCCAGTACTTGGAGGGGGCGCCCAGATACGCAGTATTTT. This encodes CASTWRGRPDTQYF.

This chain joins TRBV28 and TRBJ2-1; 7 positions match TRBD2. In germline, CDR1 is MDHEN, CDR2 SYDVKM. Trimming at V came to 4 bases and at J to 9 bases, leaving 9 bases not matched to a gene. This CDR3 has 14 amino acids. The CDR3 protein is CASSSPTSGGEQFF. Written as DNA, the CDR3 is TGTGCCAGCAGTTCGCCCACGTCGGGAGGTGAGCAGTTCTTC.

This sequence joins TRBV18 and TRBJ2-1; a weak D match, TRBD1 (6 bases). Germline V CDR1 and CDR2: KGHSH, LQKENI. The CDR3 runs 15 residues. The V and J ends lost 6 bases and 0 bases respectively, with 12 bases between them. The CDR3 region is CASSEGEGSYNEQFF. The CDR3 DNA reads as TGTGCCAGCTCCGAGGGGGAAGGCTCCTACAATGAGCAGTTCTTC.